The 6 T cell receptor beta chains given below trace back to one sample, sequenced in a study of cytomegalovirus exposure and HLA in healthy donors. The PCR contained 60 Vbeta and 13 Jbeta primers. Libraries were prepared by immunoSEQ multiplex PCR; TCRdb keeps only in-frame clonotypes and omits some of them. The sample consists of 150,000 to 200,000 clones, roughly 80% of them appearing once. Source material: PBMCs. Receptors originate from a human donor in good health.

CDR3: CASSPLAGSGANVLTF. In nucleotides, the CDR3 is TGTGCCAGCAGCCCCCTAGCGGGCTCTGGGGCCAACGTCCTGACTTTC. The rearrangement links TRBV13 to TRBJ2-6, with 8 bases matching TRBD2. In germline, CDR1 is PRHDT, CDR2 FYEKMQ (reference sequence). The CDR3 length is 16 residues. V lost 5 bases, J lost 0 bases, and 3 bases stayed unmatched.

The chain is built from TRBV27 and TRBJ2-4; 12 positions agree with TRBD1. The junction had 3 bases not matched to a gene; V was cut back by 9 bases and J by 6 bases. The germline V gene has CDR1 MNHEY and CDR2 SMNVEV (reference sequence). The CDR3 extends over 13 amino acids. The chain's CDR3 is CASGTGGGNIQYF. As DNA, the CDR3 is TGTGCCAGTGGGACAGGGGGCGGAAACATTCAGTACTTC.

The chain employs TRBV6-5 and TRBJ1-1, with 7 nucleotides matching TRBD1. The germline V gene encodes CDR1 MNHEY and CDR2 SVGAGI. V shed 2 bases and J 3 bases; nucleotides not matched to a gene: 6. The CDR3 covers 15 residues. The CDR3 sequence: CASSYHSTGDTEAFF. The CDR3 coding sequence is TGTGCCAGCAGTTACCACTCTACAGGGGACACTGAAGCTTTCTTT.

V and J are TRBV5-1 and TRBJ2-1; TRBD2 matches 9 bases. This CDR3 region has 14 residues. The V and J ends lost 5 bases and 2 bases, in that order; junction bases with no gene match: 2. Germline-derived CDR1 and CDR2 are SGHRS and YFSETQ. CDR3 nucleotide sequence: TGCGCCAGCAGAGAGCGGGGGGCCTACAATGAGCAGTTCTTC. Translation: CASRERGAYNEQFF. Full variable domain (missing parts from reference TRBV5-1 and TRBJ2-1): KAGVTQTPRYLIKTRGQQVTLSCSPISGHRSVSWYQQTPGQGLQFLFEYFSETQRNKGNFPGRFSGRQFSNSRSEMNVSTLELGDSALYLCASRERGAYNEQFFGPGTRLTVL.

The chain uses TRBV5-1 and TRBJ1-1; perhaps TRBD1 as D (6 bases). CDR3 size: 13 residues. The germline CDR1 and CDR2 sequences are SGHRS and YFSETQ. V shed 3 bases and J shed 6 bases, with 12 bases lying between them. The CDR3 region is CASSSEGEAEAFF. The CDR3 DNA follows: TGCGCCAGCAGCTCCGAGGGGGAAGCTGAAGCTTTCTTT.

The CDR3 spells CASSLTSGGINEQFF. DNA for the CDR3: TGCGCCAGCAGCCTGACTAGCGGGGGGATAAATGAGCAGTTCTTC. This chain uses TRBV5-1 with TRBJ2-1; 13 bases are a match to TRBD2. Germline V CDR1 and CDR2: SGHRS, YFSETQ. CDR3 length: 15 amino acids. After removal of 4 bases from V and 7 bases from J, the junction contained 5 bases not matched to a gene.